The TCR beta chain described here comes from a study of shared clonotypes between healthy human individuals. Looking at the study overall: Each donor contributed plates that comprised three CD4 naive, three CD4 memory, two CD8 naive and one CD8 memory. Regarding the study as a whole: Sample collection involved blood only; tissue repertoires are likely different. Memory subsets generally showed lower estimated richness than naive subsets.

With regard to this clone: Antigen specificity is unknown.

Every subset had its genomic DNA shared out evenly among several immunoSEQ plates. The assay was immunoSEQ multiplex PCR, and TCRdb's table has in-frame clones only and misses some. The data show 150,000 to 200,000 clones, 80% to 95% seen once. Germline CDR1 and CDR2: GTSNPN and SVGIG (reference sequence). The CDR3 totals 13 residues. The TCR comes from a woman aged 30 to 39 in good health. V and J are TRBV30 and TRBJ2-5, with D possibly being TRBD1 (5 bases). The end of the DNA aligns better with TRBJ2-7, so the J call may be wrong. Sample: naive CD4+ T cells sorted from blood. As to subset: CD45RA+ positively selected. DNA for the CDR3: TGTGCCTGGAGTTACAAGGGGACCTACGAGCAGTACTTC. Its protein product is CAWSYKGTYEQYF.